Shown below are 30 T cell receptor beta chains from a single sample sequenced in a study of a mutant IDH1 vaccine in newly diagnosed glioma. The table came from immunoSEQ multiplex PCR; TCRdb's copy has only in-frame clones and leaves some out. The data hold roughly 30,000 clones, with 88% observed a single time. The antigens of these receptors remain unknown. As to time point: week 23, last vaccination. Every single dose of the vaccine, 300 ug of mutant IDH1 20-mer peptide, came with topical imiquimod. This specimen was PBMCs, taken from a glioma patient whose treatment included an IDH1 peptide vaccine. These receptor sequences come from a man aged 35-49 years with glioma.

The chain has TRBV15 and TRBJ2-5; TRBD2 might be the D (5 bases). Germline V CDR1 and CDR2: LNHNV, YYDKDF (reference sequence). The CDR3 is 12 residues long. Trimming stripped 1 base from V and 5 bases from J, with 5 bases between. The CDR3 sequence is CATSRGRETQYF. CDR3 in DNA: TGTGCCACCAGCAGAGGGAGGGAGACCCAGTACTTC. The whole variable domain, remainder taken from reference TRBV15 and TRBJ2-5, is DAMVIQNPRYQVTQFGKPVTLSCSQTLNHNVMYWYQQKSSQAPKLLFHYYDKDFNNEADTPDNFQSRRPNTSFCFLDIRSPGLGDTAMYLCATSRGRETQYFGPGTRLLVL.

The chain carries TRBV12-5 and TRBJ2-2, with D maybe TRBD1 (7 bases). Per germline, CDR1 LGHNT and CDR2 FRNRAP. With 6 bases removed from V and 2 bases from J, the gap between germline ends came to 13 bases. The CDR3 has 15 residues. CDR3 in amino acids: CASGQGGGNTGELFF. The CDR3 DNA reads as TGTGCTAGTGGCCAGGGGGGCGGCAACACCGGGGAGCTGTTTTTT.

This chain joins TRBV5-1 and TRBJ2-3; 9 nucleotides agree with TRBD2. CDR3 size: 16 residues. From germline, CDR1 is SGHRS and CDR2 YFSETQ. The trim removed 0 bases at V and 1 base at J, leaving 3 bases unmatched. The CDR3 DNA follows: TGCGCCAGCAGCTTGGCACCTAGCGGGGGCACAGATACGCAGTATTTT. Its translation: CASSLAPSGGTDTQYF.

This clone was counted only a few times. The chain joins TRBV28 to TRBJ2-7; possibly TRBD2 for D (6 bases). From germline, CDR1 is MDHEN and CDR2 SYDVKM. The CDR3 has 14 amino acids. V lost 6 bases and J 4 bases, leaving 16 bases between the germline ends. The CDR3 nucleotides read TGTGCCAGCAGGTTTCAGGGAGGCGCTTACGAGCAGTACTTC. Translated: CASRFQGGAYEQYF.

The V gene is TRBV27, the J gene TRBJ2-1, with a weak D call TRBD2 (6 bases). Germline V gives CDR1 MNHEY, CDR2 SMNVEV (reference sequence). Trimming cost V 5 bases and J 3 bases, with 35 bases left between them. This CDR3 comprises 22 residues. For the CDR3, the DNA is TGTGCCAGCAGTGTACTTCGGCAGCCGGGACTTTCCTACCAACCTATCTACAATGAGCAGTTCTTC. It encodes CASSVLRQPGLSYQPIYNEQFF.

The CDR3, as DNA: TGTGCCATCAGTGAGGACATTCTTTATGAAAAACTGTTTTTT. It specifies CAISEDILYEKLFF. The chain is built from TRBV10-3 and TRBJ1-4; D is undetermined. The length of the CDR3 is 14 residues. The V end lost 2 bases, the J end lost 6 bases, and 10 bases lay between the germline ends. Germline V lookup: CDR1 ENHRY, CDR2 SYGVKD.

The chain carries TRBV11-2 and TRBJ1-5, with D uncertain. The CDR3 has 16 residues. Germline lookup yields CDR1 SGHAT and CDR2 FQNNGV. Trimming took off 3 bases at V and 4 bases at J, with 16 bases between the two ends. The CDR3 DNA reads as TGTGCCAGCAGCTTTAGGGCGACCCGAGGAAATCAGCCCCAGCATTTT. Translation gives CASSFRATRGNQPQHF.

V usage is TRBV14 and J usage is TRBJ2-7; perhaps D is TRBD1 or TRBD2 (5 bases each). Germline lookup yields CDR1 SGHDN and CDR2 FVKESK. V lost 4 bases, J lost 6 bases, and 16 bases lay in between. This CDR3 region has 14 residues. The CDR3 loop is CASSLRQQGREQYF. CDR3 DNA sequence: TGTGCCAGCAGCCTTCGGCAGCAGGGACGCGAGCAGTACTTC.

This rearrangement joins TRBV27 to TRBJ2-1; 14 nucleotides align to TRBD2. This CDR3 is built from 15 residues. Germline CDR1 and CDR2: MNHEY and SMNVEV (reference sequence). Trimming removed 5 bases from V and 7 bases from J; junction bases left unmatched: 4. CDR3 in DNA: TGTGCCAGCAGTCCGGGGACTAGCGGGAGAAATGAGCAGTTCTTC. It is translated as CASSPGTSGRNEQFF.

This clone appeared a single time. V gene TRBV5-5 combines with J gene TRBJ2-7; a possible D gene is TRBD2 (6 bases). V was shortened by 1 base and J by 6 bases, with 11 bases between the two germline ends. The CDR3 is made up of 13 amino acids. Germline CDR1 is SGHKS and CDR2 is YYEKEE (reference sequence). In DNA form, the CDR3 reads TGTGCCAGCAGCTTGTTGGAGGGGTCCGAGCAGTACGTC. Its translation is CASSLLEGSEQYV.

The J gene is TRBJ1-1, the V gene TRBV10-3; D unresolved. The germline CDR1 and CDR2 sequences are ENHRY and SYGVKD. V was pared by 2 bases and J by 1 base, with 8 bases between. This CDR3 is built from 14 residues. Here the CDR3 DNA reads TGTGCCATCAGTGAGGGGTGGGAGAACACTGAAGCTTTCTTT. The encoded protein is CAISEGWENTEAFF.

This chain links TRBV4-3 with TRBJ2-3, with 12 bases matching TRBD2. This CDR3 is 21 amino acids long. J gave up 0 bases and V 0 bases, and 13 bases lay outside the gene matches. Germline-derived CDR1 and CDR2 are LGHNA and YSLEER. This CDR3 reads CASSQEASGRASQVSTDTQYF. The CDR3 DNA follows: TGCGCCAGCAGCCAAGAGGCTAGCGGGAGGGCCTCCCAGGTTAGCACAGATACGCAGTATTTT.

The V gene is TRBV15, the J gene TRBJ2-1; no clear D. The CDR3 length is 22 residues. CDR1 is LNHNV and CDR2 is YYDKDF in the germline V gene (reference sequence). With 0 bases removed from V and 0 bases from J, the gap between germline ends came to 27 bases. The CDR3 loop reads CATSRDPIGPPWVLSSYNEQFF. The DNA for the CDR3 is TGTGCCACCAGCAGAGATCCGATAGGCCCTCCATGGGTATTGAGCTCCTACAATGAGCAGTTCTTC.

This rearrangement joins TRBV7-9 to TRBJ2-5, with TRBD1 matching 7 bases. V lost 4 bases, J lost 5 bases, and 4 bases stayed unmatched. The CDR3 consists of 13 residues. Germline V gene data show CDR1 as SEHNR and CDR2 as FQNEAQ (reference sequence). The CDR3 loop reads CASSYRGWETQYF. The CDR3 DNA reads as TGTGCCAGCAGCTACAGGGGATGGGAGACCCAGTACTTC.

As DNA, the CDR3 is TGCGCCAGCAGAAAAGGGGAATTCTACGAGCAGTACGTC. Translated, it gives CASRKGEFYEQYV. The gene calls are TRBV10-2 and TRBJ2-7; D may be TRBD1 (5 bases). The V gene's germline CDR1 is WSHSY and CDR2 SAAADI. Trimming removed 6 bases from V and 3 bases from J, with 12 bases in between. This CDR3 has 13 residues.

V usage is TRBV6-1 and J usage is TRBJ1-1; D is possibly TRBD1 (5 bases). The germline V and J ends were trimmed by 2 bases and 0 bases, with 7 bases remaining between them. Germline CDR1 and CDR2: MNHNS and SASEGT. The CDR3 has 14 residues. CDR3 bases: TGTGCCAGCAGTGAATCAGGGATGAACACTGAAGCTTTCTTT. Translating gives CASSESGMNTEAFF.

The chain carries TRBV28 and TRBJ1-1; D call uncertain. The germline V gene encodes CDR1 MDHEN and CDR2 SYDVKM. This CDR3 contains 15 residues. Trimming left V 1 base short and J 0 bases short, with 9 bases between. In nucleotides, the CDR3 is TGTGCCAGCAGTTTATATTCAGGACTGAACACTGAAGCTTTCTTT. Protein product: CASSLYSGLNTEAFF.

The CDR3 region has the DNA TGTGCCAGCAGCCAGACAGGGGGCGGCAATCAGCCCCAGCATTTT. Translating gives CASSQTGGGNQPQHF. This chain connects TRBV28 to TRBJ1-5; TRBD1 matches 10 bases. The CDR3 has 15 amino acids. From germline, CDR1 is MDHEN and CDR2 SYDVKM. Germline trimming cut 6 bases from V and 2 bases from J; bases unmatched to any gene: 4.

V is TRBV19 and J is TRBJ2-5, with D unresolved. The CDR3 runs 14 residues. From germline, CDR1 is LNHDA and CDR2 SQIVND (reference sequence). Trimming took 3 bases from V and 5 from J, leaving 13 bases between them. The DNA of the CDR3 is TGTGCCAGTAGTATTTCGGCCCGCGAGGAGACCCAGTACTTC. Its protein product is CASSISAREETQYF.

The chain carries TRBV6-1 and TRBJ1-3; no reliable D call. The germline V gene has CDR1 MNHNS and CDR2 SASEGT. V was cut by 2 bases and J by 1 base, with 6 bases left in between. The CDR3 covers 14 residues. CDR3 DNA sequence: TGTGCCAGCAGTGAAATGGTTTCTGGAAACACCATATATTTT. This sequence encodes CASSEMVSGNTIYF.

The gene calls are TRBV6-1 and TRBJ1-1; D is ambiguous. V shed 6 bases and J shed 3 bases, with 14 bases lying between them. The length of the CDR3 is 14 residues. Germline-derived CDR1 and CDR2 are MNHNS and SASEGT. CDR3 amino acids: CASRDLTHYTEAFF. CDR3 DNA: TGTGCCAGCAGGGACTTGACCCACTACACTGAAGCTTTCTTT.

The chain is built from TRBV18 and TRBJ1-2; 8 positions match TRBD1. This CDR3 region has 15 residues. Germline V gives CDR1 KGHSH, CDR2 LQKENI. V lost 3 bases to trimming and J lost 4 bases; unmatched junction nucleotides: 7. The CDR3 DNA reads TGTGCCAGCTCACCCGCAGGGACAGGTTTCTATGGCTACACCTTC. Translation: CASSPAGTGFYGYTF. Full variable domain (outside the CDR3, taken from reference TRBV18 and TRBJ1-2): NAGVMQNPRHLVRRRGQEARLRCSPMKGHSHVYWYRQLPEEGLKFMVYLQKENIIDESGMPKERFSAEFPKEGPSILRIQQVVRGDSAAYFCASSPAGTGFYGYTFGSGTRLTVV.

V gene TRBV19 combines with J gene TRBJ2-3, with a weak D call TRBD1 (5 bases). Trimming cost V 3 bases and J 4 bases, with 11 bases left between them. The CDR3 contains 14 residues. In germline, CDR1 is LNHDA, CDR2 SQIVND (reference sequence). CDR3 in DNA: TGTGCCAGTAGTATCCAGGGCGCCGCAGATACGCAGTATTTT. It encodes CASSIQGAADTQYF.

This rearrangement joins TRBV7-9 to TRBJ1-1; a possible D gene is TRBD1 (5 bases). CDR1 and CDR2 from the germline V gene are SEHNR and FQNEAQ (reference sequence). V lost 2 bases, J lost 4 bases, and 17 bases lay in between. CDR3 length: 16 amino acids. The CDR3 DNA reads as TGTGCCAGCAGCTTATGGCCAGGGTCTTTGGGCACTGAAGCTTTCTTT. It translates to CASSLWPGSLGTEAFF.

J is TRBJ1-4 and V is TRBV11-2, with D possibly matching TRBD1 (5 bases). CDR3 length: 13 amino acids. V lost 5 bases and J lost 7, with 11 bases in between. The germline V gene has CDR1 SGHAT and CDR2 FQNNGV. The CDR3 nucleotides are TGTGCCAGCAGCCTAGGGACCGCTGAAAAACTGTTTTTT. The encoded protein is CASSLGTAEKLFF.

Concerning this clone: Other DNA sequences of this sample code for an identical CDR3. The chain carries TRBV6-1 and TRBJ2-1; 11 nucleotides agree with TRBD2. Germline CDR1 MNHNS, CDR2 SASEGT. The CDR3 contains 15 residues. Unmatched junction bases numbered 1, after V lost 2 bases and J lost 4 bases. The CDR3 loop reads CASSELAGGYNEQFF. In nucleotides, the CDR3 is TGTGCCAGCAGTGAACTAGCGGGGGGTTACAATGAGCAGTTCTTC.

The chain joins TRBV15 to TRBJ2-1; no clear D gene. Trimming removed 0 bases from V and 5 bases from J, with 11 bases in between. The CDR3 is 15 amino acids. CDR1 is LNHNV and CDR2 is YYDKDF in the germline V gene (reference sequence). In DNA form, the CDR3 reads TGTGCCACCAGCAGAGATGGGAAAAGAAACAATGAGCAGTTCTTC. Residues: CATSRDGKRNNEQFF.

This chain connects TRBV5-1 to TRBJ2-3; TRBD2 is a possible D gene (5 bases). Germline CDR1 SGHRS, CDR2 YFSETQ. Trimming removed 1 base at V and 2 bases at J, with 11 bases between. The CDR3 is 15 residues long. The CDR3 sequence: CASSLFGGNTDTQYF. The DNA of the CDR3 is TGCGCCAGCAGCTTGTTCGGAGGCAACACAGATACGCAGTATTTT.

The chain joins TRBV6-5 to TRBJ2-1; D unclear. The ends were cut back, 6 bases at V and 15 bases at J, with 18 bases in the middle. Looked up from germline, CDR1 is MNHEY and CDR2 is SVGAGI. This CDR3 region has 12 residues. The CDR3 sequence is CASRPSSGSPFF. CDR3 bases: TGTGCCAGCAGACCTTCTAGTGGGTCGCCGTTCTTC.

The rearrangement uses TRBV25-1 and TRBJ1-6; 7 bases fit TRBD1. The germline gives CDR1 MGHDK, CDR2 SYGVNS. The CDR3 sequence is 15 residues long. Trimming cost V 8 bases and J 2 bases; bases outside gene matches: 6. This chain's CDR3 is CASEGQSTYNSPLHF. CDR3 nucleotide sequence: TGTGCCAGCGAGGGACAGTCTACCTATAATTCACCCCTCCACTTT.